This TCR beta chain was captured in a study of T cell responses to AZD1222 COVID-19 vaccine. Only in-frame clones appear in the TCRdb table, and some are missing; sequencing was by immunoSEQ multiplex PCR. This table holds about 73,000 clones, approximately 88% found once. The receptor was isolated from an adult in good health. Material: peripheral blood, obtained on day 0 of AZD1222 vaccination.

For the CDR3, the DNA is TGTGCCAGCAGCCCGACAGGGGCCCCTTGGGATACGCAGTATTTT. As protein: CASSPTGAPWDTQYF. The chain uses TRBV9 and TRBJ2-3; TRBD1 matches 8 bases. The CDR3 spans 15 residues. Per the germline V gene, CDR1 is SGDLS and CDR2 is YYNGEE. V lost 4 bases and J lost 6; bases outside the gene matches: 10. Based on the CDR3 plus reference TRBV9 and TRBJ2-3, the full variable domain is DSGVTQTPKHLITATGQRVTLRCSPRSGDLSVYWYQQSLDQGLQFLIQYYNGEERAKGNILERFSAQQFPDLHSELNLSSLELGDSALYFCASSPTGAPWDTQYFGPGTRLTVL.